This entry features one TCR beta chain sequence. This may arise from a read error, as a much more abundant clone is one base away. The CDR3 carries no conserved terminal phenylalanine or tryptophan, so it likely arises from a read error. The TCR beta profiling, which covered VDJ combination and CDR3 sequence, was carried out using genomic DNA as the template. TCRdb fed the reads into MiXCR, producing one record per CDR3 protein. The sample includes 200,000 or so distinct CDR3 sequences, approximately 60% seen only once; the top ten take around 60%. This record comes from a study of CD8+CD57+ T cells in acquired aplastic anemia. Study at large: Quantities of DNA derived from sorted CD4+ and CD8+ cells averaged roughly 3.4 ug.

The CDR3 spans 14 residues. The germline V and J ends were trimmed by 7 bases and 2 bases, with 12 bases remaining between them. Germline-derived CDR1 and CDR2 are MNHEY and SVGAGI. Patients chosen for sequencing had shown CD8+CD57+ cell expansion by flow cytometry. The rearrangement uses TRBV6-5 and TRBJ1-5, with D perhaps TRBD1 (5 bases). The sequenced sample was sorted CD4+, CD8+, or CD8+CD57+ T cells (not recorded which) from PBMCs. The TCR was taken from a human donor with aplastic anemia. Written as DNA, the CDR3 is TGTGCCAGCACCCAGCGGGGGGGCAATCAGCCCCAGCATCTT. Its translation is CASTQRGGNQPQHL.